This TCR beta chain was documented in a study of blood T cells in healthy people across ages. Background on the study: Template switching retrieved approximately one barcoded beta molecule for each two T cells.

The CDR3 runs 12 residues. Germline CDR1 reads SNHLY; CDR2 reads FYNNEI. V dropped 7 bases and J dropped 4 bases, with 11 bases sitting between them. Regarding this clonotype: What it binds is unknown.

Using a J-beta primer mix together with a sample-barcoded 5' primer, a second PCR was run for about 6 to 12 cycles. All cDNA molecules were each tagged by a template-switch adaptor with 12 random nucleotides. MiXCR, applied by TCRdb to the 5' RACE reads, yields one record per CDR3 protein. The table lists 1.5 million to 2 million distinct CDR3 sequences, roughly 30% of them singletons. Whole-study results and caveats: Across samples, TCR beta diversity tracked strongly with naive T cell percentage. The study found more naive CD4+ cells and higher diversity in long-lived than aged donors.

The chain has TRBV2 and TRBJ2-7; D is unclear. The specimen was blood. The sequence was obtained from a woman between 25 and 40 years old in good health. CDR3 sequence: CASKEMNYEQYF. CDR3 in DNA: TGTGCCAGCAAAGAGATGAATTACGAGCAGTACTTC.